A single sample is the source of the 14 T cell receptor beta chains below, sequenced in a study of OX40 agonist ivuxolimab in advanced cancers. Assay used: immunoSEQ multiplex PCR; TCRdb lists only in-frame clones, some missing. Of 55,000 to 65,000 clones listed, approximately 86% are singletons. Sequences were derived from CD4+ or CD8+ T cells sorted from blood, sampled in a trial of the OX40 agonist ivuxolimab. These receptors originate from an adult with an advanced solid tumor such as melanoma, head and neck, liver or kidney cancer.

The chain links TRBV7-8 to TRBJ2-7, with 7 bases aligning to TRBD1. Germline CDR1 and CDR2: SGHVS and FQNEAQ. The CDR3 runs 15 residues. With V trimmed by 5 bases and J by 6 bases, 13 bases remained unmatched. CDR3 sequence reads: CASSPRQGSTAEQYF. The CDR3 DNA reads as TGTGCCAGCAGCCCCCGACAGGGATCCACGGCCGAGCAGTACTTC.

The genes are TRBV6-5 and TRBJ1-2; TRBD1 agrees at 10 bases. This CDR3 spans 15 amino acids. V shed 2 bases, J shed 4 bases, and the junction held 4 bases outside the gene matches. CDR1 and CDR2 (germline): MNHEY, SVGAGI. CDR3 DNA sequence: TGTGCCAGCAGTTACAGTCGGACAGGGGGCTATGGCTACACCTTC. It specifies CASSYSRTGGYGYTF.

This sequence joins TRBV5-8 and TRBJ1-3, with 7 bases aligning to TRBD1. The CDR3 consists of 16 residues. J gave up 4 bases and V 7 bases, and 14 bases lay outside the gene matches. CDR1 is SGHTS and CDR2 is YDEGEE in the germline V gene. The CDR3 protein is CASYFWAQGRGNTIYF. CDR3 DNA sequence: TGTGCCAGCTATTTTTGGGCACAGGGGAGGGGAAACACCATATATTTT.

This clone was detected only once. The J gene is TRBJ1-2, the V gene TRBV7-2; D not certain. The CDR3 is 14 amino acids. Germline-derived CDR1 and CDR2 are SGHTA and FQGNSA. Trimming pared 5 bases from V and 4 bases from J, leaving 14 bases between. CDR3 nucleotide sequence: TGTGCCAGCAGCCCCGGAGGGTATGGCTATGGCTACACCTTC. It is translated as CASSPGGYGYGYTF.

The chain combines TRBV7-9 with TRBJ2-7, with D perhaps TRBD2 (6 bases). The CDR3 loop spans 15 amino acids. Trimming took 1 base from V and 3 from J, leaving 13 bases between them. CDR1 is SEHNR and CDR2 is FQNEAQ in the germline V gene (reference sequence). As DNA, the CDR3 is TGTGCCAGCAGCTTAGTGAGCCTGGGGGGCTACGAGCAGTACTTC. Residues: CASSLVSLGGYEQYF.

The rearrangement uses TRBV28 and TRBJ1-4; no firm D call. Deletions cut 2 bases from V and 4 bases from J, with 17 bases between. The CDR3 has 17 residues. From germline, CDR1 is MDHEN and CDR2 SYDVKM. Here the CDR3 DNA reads TGTGCCAGCAGTTTAGACCCCCGGGCAGCCGGTAATGAAAAACTGTTTTTT. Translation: CASSLDPRAAGNEKLFF.

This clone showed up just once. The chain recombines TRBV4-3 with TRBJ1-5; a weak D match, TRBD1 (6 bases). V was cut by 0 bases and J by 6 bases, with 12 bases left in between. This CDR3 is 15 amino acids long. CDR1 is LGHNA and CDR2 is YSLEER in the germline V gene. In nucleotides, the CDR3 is TGCGCCAGCAGCCAAGATCCTGGGGGCGTTCAGCCCCAGCATTTT. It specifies CASSQDPGGVQPQHF.

CDR3 amino acids: CASSSHPKQGVDQPQHF. CDR3 DNA: TGTGCCAGCAGCTCCCACCCCAAACAGGGGGTGGATCAGCCCCAGCATTTT. The chain uses TRBV7-9 and TRBJ1-5, with 8 bases matching TRBD1. V gave up 4 bases and J gave up 5 bases; unmatched junction bases: 13. The CDR3 consists of 17 residues. CDR1 SEHNR and CDR2 FQNEAQ come from the germline V gene (reference sequence).

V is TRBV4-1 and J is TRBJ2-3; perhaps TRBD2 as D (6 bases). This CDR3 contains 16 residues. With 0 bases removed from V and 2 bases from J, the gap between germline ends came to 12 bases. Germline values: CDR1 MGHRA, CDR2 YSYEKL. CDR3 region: CASSQDAGWDTDTQYF. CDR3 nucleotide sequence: TGCGCCAGCAGCCAAGATGCGGGGTGGGACACAGATACGCAGTATTTT.

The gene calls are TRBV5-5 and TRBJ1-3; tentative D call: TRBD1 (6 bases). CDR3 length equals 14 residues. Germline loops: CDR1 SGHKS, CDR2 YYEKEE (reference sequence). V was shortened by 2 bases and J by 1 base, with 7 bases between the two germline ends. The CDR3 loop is CASSLGGSGNTIYF. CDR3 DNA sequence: TGTGCCAGCAGCTTAGGGGGGTCTGGAAACACCATATATTTT. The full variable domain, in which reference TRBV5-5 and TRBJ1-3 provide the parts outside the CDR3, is DAGVTQSPTHLIKTRGQQVTLRCSPISGHKSVSWYQQVLGQGPQFIFQYYEKEERGRGNFPDRFSARQFPNYSSELNVNALLLGDSALYLCASSLGGSGNTIYFGEGSWLTVV.

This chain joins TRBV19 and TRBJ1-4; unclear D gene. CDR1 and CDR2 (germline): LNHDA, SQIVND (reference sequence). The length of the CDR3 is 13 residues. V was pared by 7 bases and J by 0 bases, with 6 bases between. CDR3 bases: TGTGCCAGTAAAAAGACAACTAATGAAAAACTGTTTTTT. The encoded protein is CASKKTTNEKLFF.

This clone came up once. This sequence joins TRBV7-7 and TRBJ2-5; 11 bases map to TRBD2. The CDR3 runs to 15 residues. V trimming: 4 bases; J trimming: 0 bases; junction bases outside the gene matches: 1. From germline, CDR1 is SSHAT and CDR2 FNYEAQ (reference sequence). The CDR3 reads CASSSSGGYQETQYF. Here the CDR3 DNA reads TGTGCCAGCAGCTCTAGCGGGGGGTACCAAGAGACCCAGTACTTC.

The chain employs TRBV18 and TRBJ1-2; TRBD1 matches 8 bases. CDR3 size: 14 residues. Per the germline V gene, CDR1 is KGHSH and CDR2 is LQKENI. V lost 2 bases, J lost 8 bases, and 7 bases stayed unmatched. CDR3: CASSPDRGSSGYTF. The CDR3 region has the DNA TGTGCCAGCTCACCAGACAGGGGATCGTCCGGCTACACCTTC.

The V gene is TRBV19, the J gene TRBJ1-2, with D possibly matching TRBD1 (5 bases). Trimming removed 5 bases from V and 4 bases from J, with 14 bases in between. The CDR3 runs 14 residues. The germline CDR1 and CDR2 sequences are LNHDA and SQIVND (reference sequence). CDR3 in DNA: TGTGCCAGTAGTCAAGGACACGCAAGCTATGGCTACACCTTC. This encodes CASSQGHASYGYTF.